This note documents a single T cell receptor (beta chain) sequence. What it recognizes is unknown. The data were taken from a study of cytomegalovirus exposure and HLA in healthy donors. About the study: Researchers found that roughly 80% of some 400 genotyped donors fell within the Caucasian-associated ancestry cluster.

The PCR had 60 Vbeta and 13 Jbeta primers. Sequenced by immunoSEQ multiplex PCR; TCRdb stores in-frame clones only, minus some. The table has about 160,000 clones, 80% to 85% seen once. Whole-study findings and limits: Confirmation was obtained in vitro that a few CMV-associated chains are specific for CMV antigens. Reportedly, HLA-A and HLA-B alleles of most subjects were accurately predicted from TCR beta.

The origin of this receptor is a male donor in good health and CMV-seropositive. The sequenced sample was PBMCs.

CDR3 in DNA: TGCGCCAGCGGGACAGGGGGGACCTACGAGCAGTACTTC. Translated: CASGTGGTYEQYF. The rearrangement joins TRBV5-1 to TRBJ2-5; 11 bases map to TRBD1. The J call may be mistaken, given a closer DNA end match to TRBJ2-7. This CDR3 contains 13 residues. Germline V gene sequence: CDR1 SGHRS, CDR2 YFSETQ.